Listed below are T cell receptor beta chains from one sample, sequenced in a study of response to subunit inactivated influenza vaccine. Each CDR3 protein gets one entry after TCRdb re-called the RT-PCR reads with MiXCR. Among about 780,000 distinct CDR3 sequences listed, approximately 17% were seen once. The sequencing used PBMCs from blood, collected less than 6 days after vaccination. Receptor source: a man between 45 and 60 years old who received an inactivated influenza vaccine. Each CDR3 is given with its conserved first and last residue. D genes are given only for firm matches. The listing skips clone size in some rows; elsewhere it reads once, few, many or a size class.

TRBJ2-1	few	TRBD2	TRBV7-8	TGTGCCAGCAGCGGTCGGACTAGCCCCATCAACAATGAGCAGTTCTTC	CASSGRTSPINNEQFF
TRBJ1-1	-	-	TRBV12-3/TRBV12-4	TGTGCCAGTAGGGATCCCGGGAACACTGAAGCTTTCTTT	CASRDPGNTEAFF
TRBJ1-5	-	-	TRBV20-1	TGCAGTGCTAGAGATGGGCAGGAGTATAGCAATCAGCCCCAGCATTTT	CSARDGQEYSNQPQHF
TRBJ2-7	few	TRBD1	TRBV4-1	TGCGCCAGCAGCCAAAGTACAGGGGGCCGCTACGAGCAGTACTTC	CASSQSTGGRYEQYF
TRBJ2-7	few	-	TRBV9	TGTGCCAGCAGCGTAGGCTGGGGGTCCGAGCAGTACTTC	CASSVGWGSEQYF
TRBJ2-7	few	-	TRBV4-2	TGTGCCAGCAGCCAAGATCCCAGGAGTCCCGACTACGAGCAGTACTTC	CASSQDPRSPDYEQYF
TRBJ2-5	few	-	TRBV28	TGTGCCAGCAGTTTACCAAGCTTGGAGACCCAGTACTTC	CASSLPSLETQYF
TRBJ2-7	many	-	TRBV12-3/TRBV12-4	TGTGCCAGCAGCCCGGGGGCGGATCCTTCGAACGAGCAGTACTTC	CASSPGADPSNEQYF
TRBJ2-4	-	-	TRBV24-1	TGTGCCACCAGCGACACGGGGAGAAACATTCAGTACTTC	CATSDTGRNIQYF
TRBJ1-2	many	TRBD1	TRBV5-1	TGCGCCAGCAGCAGTGTGGAGGGGGCGAACTATGGCTACACCTTC	CASSSVEGANYGYTF
TRBJ2-3	few	-	TRBV5-1	TGCGCCAGCAGCTTAGGACGGAGCCTCGGAGATACGCAGTATTTT	CASSLGRSLGDTQYF
TRBJ1-5	-	-	TRBV6-1	TGTGCCAGCAGTACCCCTTTACAGGGATCGCTTAGTCAGCCCCAGCATTTT	CASSTPLQGSLSQPQHF
TRBJ2-7	few	TRBD2	TRBV20-1	TGCAGTGCTAGAGATCCACAGCGGGAGGACTACGAGCAGTACTTC	CSARDPQREDYEQYF
TRBJ2-1	few	-	TRBV7-9	TGTGCCAGCAGCCCTAAATACAGGGAAAGCAATGAGCAGTTCTTC	CASSPKYRESNEQFF
TRBJ2-7	-	-	TRBV15	TGTGCCACCAGCAGGGACCTGACACTCTACGAGCAGTACTTC	CATSRDLTLYEQYF
TRBJ2-7	-	-	TRBV14	TGTGCCAGCAGCCAAGTCTACCCGGGACGGATATACGAGCAGTACTTC	CASSQVYPGRIYEQYF
TRBJ2-2	-	-	TRBV12-5	TGTGCTAGTGGTTTGGGCCACACCGGGGAGCTGTTTTTT	CASGLGHTGELFF
TRBJ2-3	-	-	TRBV15	TGTGCCACCAGCAAACGCGGGGGCCACGGCACAGATACGCAGTATTTT	CATSKRGGHGTDTQYF
TRBJ1-6	few	TRBD1	TRBV12-3/TRBV12-4	TGTGCCAGCACCTCCACAGGGGTTACACCCCTCCACTTT	CASTSTGVTPLHF
TRBJ2-7	few	-	TRBV6-2/TRBV6-3	TGTGCCAGCAGTCAACGACAGTACGAGCAGTACTTC	CASSQRQYEQYF
TRBJ2-5	-	TRBD2	TRBV7-6	TGTGCCAGCAGCTCCTATAGCGGGACGAAAGAGACCCAGTACTTC	CASSSYSGTKETQYF
TRBJ2-7	many	-	TRBV10-3	TGTGCCATCATGCAGCCCTCATCCTACGAGCAGTACTTC	CAIMQPSSYEQYF
TRBJ2-7	few	TRBD2	TRBV19	TGTGCCAGCTCAATAGCGGGAGAAACGGACGAGCAGTACTTC	CASSIAGETDEQYF
TRBJ2-2	few	-	TRBV28	TGTGCCAGCAGTGCAGGGGGGGTGGCTGAGGACGCCGGGGAGCTGTTTTTT	CASSAGGVAEDAGELFF
TRBJ2-3	-	TRBD2	TRBV11-2	TGTGCCAGCAGCTTAGTTTCTAGCGGGAGTGACGCGAGTTATACGCAGTATTTT	CASSLVSSGSDASYTQYF
TRBJ1-6	-	-	TRBV5-6	TGTGCCAGCAGCTCACGACAGGAGAGCTCCTATAATTCACCCCTCCACTTT	CASSSRQESSYNSPLHF
TRBJ2-1	few	-	TRBV27	TGTGCCAGCAGTTTCGTGGCGCAGAACTCCTACAATGAGCAGTTCTTC	CASSFVAQNSYNEQFF
TRBJ2-7	-	-	TRBV10-3	TGTGCCATCAGACCGGACACCACCTACGAGCAGTACTTC	CAIRPDTTYEQYF
TRBJ2-5	-	-	TRBV21-1	TGTGCCAGCAGCATTGGATCCCCACTCACCGACGGACTAGCGCAAGAGACCCAGTACTTC	CASSIGSPLTDGLAQETQYF
TRBJ2-3	many	-	TRBV20-1	TGCAGTGCTAAACATGGAGCTAGCACAGATACGCAGTATTTT	CSAKHGASTDTQYF
TRBJ2-1	-	TRBD2	TRBV5-1	TGCGCCAGCAGCCCGGGACTAGCGGGAGGGGTTGAGCAGTTCTTC	CASSPGLAGGVEQFF
TRBJ2-7	-	TRBD1	TRBV3-1	TGTGCCAGCAGCCCATACACCACCCTTTACGGGACAGCCTACTCCTACGAGCAGTACTTC	CASSPYTTLYGTAYSYEQYF
TRBJ2-1	few	TRBD1	TRBV12-3/TRBV12-4	TGTGCCAGCAGTTGGGACAGGGGGGCCTACAATGAGCAGTTCTTC	CASSWDRGAYNEQFF
TRBJ1-2	-	TRBD1	TRBV10-1	TGCGCCAGCAGTTACCTACACCCCGGGACAGAATTGAATGGCTACACCTTC	CASSYLHPGTELNGYTF
TRBJ2-7	many	-	TRBV12-3/TRBV12-4	TGTGCCAGCAGTTTGAGGAGGGTATCCGAGCAGTACTTC	CASSLRRVSEQYF
TRBJ1-3	-	-	TRBV5-5	TGTGCCAGCAGCTTGAACGATGGGGTCGGAAACACCATATATTTT	CASSLNDGVGNTIYF
TRBJ1-1	many	-	TRBV12-3/TRBV12-4	TGTGCCAGCAGTGCAGGAAAGCAAGCTTTCTTT	CASSAGKQAFF
TRBJ2-5	few	TRBD2	TRBV29-1	TGCAGCGTTGAGGCGGGAGCTGAAGAGACCCAGTACTTC	CSVEAGAEETQYF
TRBJ2-1	-	TRBD2	TRBV5-6	TGTGCCAGCAGCAATAAACTAGCGGGAGCTCTGAATGAGCAGTTCTTC	CASSNKLAGALNEQFF
TRBJ1-1	few	-	TRBV20-1	TGCAGTGCTAGTAGCCCAGCGAACACTGAAGCTTTCTTT	CSASSPANTEAFF
TRBJ2-2	-	-	TRBV28	TGTGCCAGCGGGGCCCCGGGGAGCACCGGGGAGCTGTTTTTT	CASGAPGSTGELFF